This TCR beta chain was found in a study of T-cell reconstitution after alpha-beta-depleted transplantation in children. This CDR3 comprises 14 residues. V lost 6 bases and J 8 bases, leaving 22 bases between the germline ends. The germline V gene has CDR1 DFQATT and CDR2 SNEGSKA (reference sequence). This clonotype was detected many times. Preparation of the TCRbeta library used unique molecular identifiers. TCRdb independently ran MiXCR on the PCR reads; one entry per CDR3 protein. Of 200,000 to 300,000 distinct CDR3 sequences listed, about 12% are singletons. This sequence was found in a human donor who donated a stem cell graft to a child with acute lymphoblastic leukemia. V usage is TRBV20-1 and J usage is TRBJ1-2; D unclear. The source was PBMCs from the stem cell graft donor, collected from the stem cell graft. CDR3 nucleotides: TGCAGTGCCCCAAGAGAGGGATTGGCTTACGGCTACACCTTC. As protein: CSAPREGLAYGYTF.